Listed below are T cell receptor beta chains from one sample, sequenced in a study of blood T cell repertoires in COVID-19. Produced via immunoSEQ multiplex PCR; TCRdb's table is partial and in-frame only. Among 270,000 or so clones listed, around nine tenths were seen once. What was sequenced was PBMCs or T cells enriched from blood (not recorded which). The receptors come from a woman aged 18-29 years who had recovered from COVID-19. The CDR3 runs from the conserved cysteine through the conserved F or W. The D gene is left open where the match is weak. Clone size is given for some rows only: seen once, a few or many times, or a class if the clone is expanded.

CDR3 protein: CASSAPGEGTYEQYF
CDR3 DNA: TGTGCCAGCAGCGCCCCGGGGGAGGGAACCTACGAGCAGTACTTC
CDR3 length: 15
V gene: TRBV13
D gene: TRBD2
J gene: TRBJ2-7
clone size: NA

CDR3 protein: CATSSRYVEVGELFF
CDR3 DNA: TGTGCCACCAGCAGTCGCTATGTGGAGGTCGGGGAGCTGTTTTTT
CDR3 length: 15
V gene: TRBV15
D gene: NA
J gene: TRBJ2-2
clone size: few

CDR3 protein: CASSYSGRSADTQYF
CDR3 DNA: TGTGCCAGCAGTTACAGCGGGAGGAGCGCAGATACGCAGTATTTT
CDR3 length: 15
V gene: TRBV6-5
D gene: TRBD2
J gene: TRBJ2-3
clone size: NA

CDR3 protein: CAIRTGTGKETQYF
CDR3 DNA: TGTGCCATTCGCACCGGGACAGGGAAAGAGACCCAGTACTTC
CDR3 length: 14
V gene: TRBV10-3
D gene: TRBD1
J gene: TRBJ2-5
clone size: NA

CDR3 protein: CASSPTSGAPYNEQFF
CDR3 DNA: TGTGCCAGCTCACCGACTAGCGGGGCACCCTACAATGAGCAGTTCTTC
CDR3 length: 16
V gene: TRBV18
D gene: TRBD2
J gene: TRBJ2-1
clone size: NA

CDR3 protein: CASSVDKYLSSYNEQFF
CDR3 DNA: TGTGCCAGCAGCGTAGATAAGTACTTAAGCTCCTACAATGAGCAGTTCTTC
CDR3 length: 17
V gene: TRBV9
D gene: NA
J gene: TRBJ2-1
clone size: NA

CDR3 protein: CASSPTGDRGYEQFF
CDR3 DNA: TGTGCCAGCAGCCCTACGGGGGACAGGGGCTATGAGCAGTTCTTC
CDR3 length: 15
V gene: TRBV7-3
D gene: TRBD1
J gene: TRBJ2-1
clone size: few

CDR3 protein: CASSPNRDLEAFF
CDR3 DNA: TGTGCCAGCAGCCCAAACCGGGACTTGGAAGCTTTCTTT
CDR3 length: 13
V gene: TRBV3-1/TRBV3-2
D gene: NA
J gene: TRBJ1-1
clone size: NA

CDR3 protein: CASSPRYRGPYEQYF
CDR3 DNA: TGTGCCAGCAGTCCCCGTTACAGGGGGCCCTACGAGCAGTACTTC
CDR3 length: 15
V gene: TRBV27
D gene: TRBD1
J gene: TRBJ2-7
clone size: NA

CDR3 protein: CASSLVQGGRASGELFF
CDR3 DNA: TGTGCCAGCAGCTTAGTTCAAGGCGGGAGGGCCTCCGGGGAGCTGTTTTTT
CDR3 length: 17
V gene: TRBV11-2
D gene: TRBD2
J gene: TRBJ2-2
clone size: NA

CDR3 protein: CASSSYSAQGPQHF
CDR3 DNA: TGTGCCAGCAGTTCGTACAGTGCTCAGGGGCCCCAGCATTTT
CDR3 length: 14
V gene: TRBV28
D gene: NA
J gene: TRBJ1-5
clone size: few

CDR3 protein: CASSIGGRVGEKLFF
CDR3 DNA: TGTGCCAGTAGTATAGGGGGCAGGGTCGGCGAAAAACTGTTTTTT
CDR3 length: 15
V gene: TRBV19
D gene: NA
J gene: TRBJ1-4
clone size: NA

CDR3 protein: CASSTSGYEQYF
CDR3 DNA: TGTGCCAGCAGCACTAGCGGATACGAGCAGTACTTC
CDR3 length: 12
V gene: TRBV12-3/TRBV12-4
D gene: TRBD2
J gene: TRBJ2-7
clone size: NA

CDR3 protein: CASSAGTEIYEQYF
CDR3 DNA: TGCGCCAGCAGCGCCGGGACAGAGATCTACGAGCAGTACTTC
CDR3 length: 14
V gene: TRBV5-1
D gene: TRBD1
J gene: TRBJ2-7
clone size: once

CDR3 protein: CASSLSSQETYEQYF
CDR3 DNA: TGTGCCAGCAGCTTATCATCTCAGGAAACCTACGAGCAGTACTTC
CDR3 length: 15
V gene: TRBV7-8
D gene: NA
J gene: TRBJ2-7
clone size: NA

CDR3 protein: CASSEGRGYGYTF
CDR3 DNA: TGTGCCAGCAGTGAAGGCAGGGGCTATGGCTACACCTTC
CDR3 length: 13
V gene: TRBV2
D gene: NA
J gene: TRBJ1-2
clone size: NA

CDR3 protein: CASSSGQGWVVYGYTF
CDR3 DNA: TGCGCCAGCAGTTCGGGACAGGGATGGGTGGTCTATGGCTACACCTTC
CDR3 length: 16
V gene: TRBV10-2
D gene: TRBD1
J gene: TRBJ1-2
clone size: many

CDR3 protein: CASSPPQPGVRDTIYF
CDR3 DNA: TGTGCCAGCTCACCACCCCAACCGGGGGTTCGAGACACCATATATTTT
CDR3 length: 16
V gene: TRBV18
D gene: NA
J gene: TRBJ1-3
clone size: NA

CDR3 protein: CASSRSQGQYNEQFF
CDR3 DNA: TGTGCCAGCAGTCGATCCCAGGGACAGTACAATGAGCAGTTCTTC
CDR3 length: 15
V gene: TRBV27
D gene: TRBD1
J gene: TRBJ2-1
clone size: NA

CDR3 protein: CASSQTSPEGTKETQYF
CDR3 DNA: TGCGCCAGCAGCCAAACCAGCCCCGAGGGTACGAAAGAGACCCAGTACTTC
CDR3 length: 17
V gene: TRBV4-1
D gene: NA
J gene: TRBJ2-5
clone size: NA

CDR3 protein: CASSEPDRGGIGELFF
CDR3 DNA: TGTGCCAGCAGTGAACCGGACAGGGGCGGTATCGGGGAGCTGTTTTTT
CDR3 length: 16
V gene: TRBV6-1
D gene: TRBD1
J gene: TRBJ2-2
clone size: NA

CDR3 protein: CAISESDREGGEAFF
CDR3 DNA: TGTGCCATCAGTGAGTCGGACAGGGAAGGAGGTGAAGCTTTCTTT
CDR3 length: 15
V gene: TRBV10-3
D gene: TRBD1
J gene: TRBJ1-1
clone size: NA

CDR3 protein: CASSLTLLAGGKDTQYF
CDR3 DNA: TGTGCCAGCAGCTTGACCTTACTAGCGGGGGGAAAAGATACGCAGTATTTT
CDR3 length: 17
V gene: TRBV7-9
D gene: TRBD2
J gene: TRBJ2-3
clone size: NA

CDR3 protein: CASRPGLADNEQFF
CDR3 DNA: TGTGCCAGCAGGCCTGGACTAGCCGACAATGAGCAGTTCTTC
CDR3 length: 14
V gene: TRBV27
D gene: TRBD2
J gene: TRBJ2-1
clone size: once

CDR3 protein: CASSLGQATETQYF
CDR3 DNA: TGTGCCAGCAGCTTAGGACAGGCTACAGAGACCCAGTACTTC
CDR3 length: 14
V gene: TRBV7-9
D gene: NA
J gene: TRBJ2-5
clone size: NA

CDR3 protein: CASRRQGTGNEQFF
CDR3 DNA: TGTGCCAGCAGAAGACAGGGAACGGGGAATGAGCAGTTCTTC
CDR3 length: 14
V gene: TRBV19
D gene: TRBD1
J gene: TRBJ2-1
clone size: NA

CDR3 protein: CASSLSGSYNSPLHF
CDR3 DNA: TGTGCCAGCAGCTTATCAGGGTCCTATAATTCACCCCTCCACTTT
CDR3 length: 15
V gene: TRBV7-8
D gene: NA
J gene: TRBJ1-6
clone size: NA

CDR3 protein: CATSRDHRGEQFF
CDR3 DNA: TGTGCCACCAGCAGAGATCACAGGGGTGAGCAGTTCTTC
CDR3 length: 13
V gene: TRBV15
D gene: TRBD1
J gene: TRBJ2-1
clone size: NA

CDR3 protein: CASSPSQGGTEAFF
CDR3 DNA: TGTGCCAGCTCACCTTCACAGGGGGGCACTGAAGCTTTCTTT
CDR3 length: 14
V gene: TRBV18
D gene: TRBD1
J gene: TRBJ1-1
clone size: NA

CDR3 protein: CAWSVQTSGRADRQFF
CDR3 DNA: TGTGCCTGGAGTGTTCAGACTAGCGGGAGGGCCGATCGGCAGTTCTTC
CDR3 length: 16
V gene: TRBV30
D gene: TRBD2
J gene: TRBJ2-1
clone size: once

CDR3 protein: CASSAPRTGESTDTQYF
CDR3 DNA: TGTGCCAGCTCCGCTCCTCGGACAGGGGAAAGCACAGATACGCAGTATTTT
CDR3 length: 17
V gene: TRBV25-1
D gene: TRBD1
J gene: TRBJ2-3
clone size: NA

CDR3 protein: CASSSGTRIGETQYF
CDR3 DNA: TGTGCCAGCAGCTCCGGGACTAGGATCGGAGAGACCCAGTACTTC
CDR3 length: 15
V gene: TRBV11-2
D gene: TRBD2
J gene: TRBJ2-5
clone size: NA

CDR3 protein: CASSPQMNTEAFF
CDR3 DNA: TGCGCCAGCAGCCCGCAGATGAACACTGAAGCTTTCTTT
CDR3 length: 13
V gene: TRBV5-1
D gene: NA
J gene: TRBJ1-1
clone size: NA

CDR3 protein: CASSLRDRAYEQYF
CDR3 DNA: TGCGCCAGCAGCCTCCGAGACAGGGCCTACGAGCAGTACTTC
CDR3 length: 14
V gene: TRBV4-3
D gene: TRBD1
J gene: TRBJ2-7
clone size: NA

CDR3 protein: CASSSDRAQPQHF
CDR3 DNA: TGTGCCAGCAGCTCGGACAGGGCCCAGCCCCAGCATTTT
CDR3 length: 13
V gene: TRBV7-9
D gene: TRBD1
J gene: TRBJ1-5
clone size: few

CDR3 protein: CAIGAGRNYGYTF
CDR3 DNA: TGTGCCATCGGGGCCGGACGGAACTATGGCTACACCTTC
CDR3 length: 13
V gene: TRBV10-3
D gene: NA
J gene: TRBJ1-2
clone size: NA

CDR3 protein: CASSLAGRYTGELFF
CDR3 DNA: TGCGCCAGCAGCTTGGCAGGGCGCTACACCGGGGAGCTGTTTTTT
CDR3 length: 15
V gene: TRBV5-1
D gene: NA
J gene: TRBJ2-2
clone size: NA

CDR3 protein: CASSFGGGVLFF
CDR3 DNA: TGTGCCAGCAGTTTCGGGGGGGGAGTGCTGTTTTTT
CDR3 length: 12
V gene: TRBV27
D gene: NA
J gene: TRBJ1-4
clone size: NA

CDR3 protein: CASREADTQYF
CDR3 DNA: TGTGCCAGCAGGGAGGCAGATACGCAGTATTTT
CDR3 length: 11
V gene: TRBV2
D gene: NA
J gene: TRBJ2-3
clone size: NA

CDR3 protein: CASGFSAEAFF
CDR3 DNA: TGTGCTAGTGGTTTCAGTGCTGAAGCTTTCTTT
CDR3 length: 11
V gene: TRBV12-5
D gene: NA
J gene: TRBJ1-1
clone size: NA

CDR3 protein: CASSLESQGRTGELFF
CDR3 DNA: TGTGCCAGCAGCTTAGAGTCGCAGGGCCGAACCGGGGAGCTGTTTTTT
CDR3 length: 16
V gene: TRBV7-9
D gene: NA
J gene: TRBJ2-2
clone size: few

CDR3 protein: CASIGQGVIGELFF
CDR3 DNA: TGTGCCAGCATAGGGCAGGGGGTGATCGGGGAGCTGTTTTTT
CDR3 length: 14
V gene: TRBV6-5
D gene: TRBD1
J gene: TRBJ2-2
clone size: NA

CDR3 protein: CASSQDWTGGNYGYTF
CDR3 DNA: TGTGCCAGCAGCCAAGATTGGACAGGAGGGAACTATGGCTACACCTTC
CDR3 length: 16
V gene: TRBV3-1/TRBV3-2
D gene: TRBD1
J gene: TRBJ1-2
clone size: once

CDR3 protein: CASSNRLAGGNTDTQYF
CDR3 DNA: TGTGCCAGCAGCAACAGACTAGCGGGAGGTAACACAGATACGCAGTATTTT
CDR3 length: 17
V gene: TRBV6-2/TRBV6-3
D gene: TRBD2
J gene: TRBJ2-3
clone size: NA

CDR3 protein: CASSQRQGSTEAFF
CDR3 DNA: TGCGCCAGCAGCCAACGACAGGGGTCCACTGAAGCTTTCTTT
CDR3 length: 14
V gene: TRBV4-1
D gene: TRBD1
J gene: TRBJ1-1
clone size: NA

CDR3 protein: CASSSLLRVVGTEAFF
CDR3 DNA: TGTGCCAGCAGCTCGTTACTTCGGGTCGTGGGCACTGAAGCTTTCTTT
CDR3 length: 16
V gene: TRBV11-2
D gene: NA
J gene: TRBJ1-1
clone size: NA

CDR3 protein: CASSGSPQGGYTF
CDR3 DNA: TGTGCCAGCAGCGGAAGTCCCCAGGGGGGCTACACCTTC
CDR3 length: 13
V gene: TRBV5-5
D gene: NA
J gene: TRBJ1-2
clone size: NA

CDR3 protein: CASSLGGGHYEQYF
CDR3 DNA: TGTGCCAGCAGCTTAGGTGGCGGCCACTACGAGCAGTACTTC
CDR3 length: 14
V gene: TRBV7-3
D gene: NA
J gene: TRBJ2-7
clone size: NA

CDR3 protein: CASSRQGVDEKLFF
CDR3 DNA: TGTGCCAGCAGCCGACAGGGGGTGGATGAAAAACTGTTTTTT
CDR3 length: 14
V gene: TRBV28
D gene: TRBD1
J gene: TRBJ1-4
clone size: NA

CDR3 protein: CASSRRIYEQYF
CDR3 DNA: TGTGCCAGCAGTAGGAGAATATACGAGCAGTACTTC
CDR3 length: 12
V gene: TRBV6-5
D gene: NA
J gene: TRBJ2-7
clone size: once